A selection of T cell receptor beta chains follows, all from one sample in a study of identifying expanded T cells in peripheral blood. TCRdb's copy holds only in-frame clones and misses some; the assay was immunoSEQ multiplex PCR. The sample includes more than 85,000 clones, about 87% of them seen just once. Sequencing used blood. Every receptor here comes from a person aged 18 to 75 in good health. The CDR3 runs from the conserved cysteine through the conserved F or W. The order of the fields is V gene, D gene, CDR3 length, clone size, J gene, CDR3 protein, CDR3 DNA. D genes are given only for firm matches. A row's size may be missing; if present it is once, few, many or a size class.

>TRBV19|TRBD1|15|once|TRBJ1-6
CASGLGQPGNSPLHF
TGTGCCAGTGGACTGGGACAGCCCGGGAATTCACCCCTCCACTTT
>TRBV11-2|-|13|few|TRBJ1-1
CASSLDENTEAFF
TGTGCCAGCAGCTTAGATGAGAACACTGAAGCTTTCTTT
>TRBV28|TRBD1|14|-|TRBJ1-4
CASSLTGQKEKLFF
TGTGCCAGCAGTTTGACAGGGCAAAAGGAAAAACTGTTTTTT
>TRBV18|-|13|-|TRBJ2-1
CASSREARDEQFF
TGTGCCAGCTCACGAGAGGCAAGGGATGAGCAGTTCTTC
>TRBV29-1|-|15|-|TRBJ1-2
CSVLGNDGGGYGYTF
TGCAGCGTTTTGGGGAACGACGGGGGAGGCTATGGCTACACCTTC
>TRBV10-1|-|14|-|TRBJ2-1
CASSEGLPPNEQFF
TGCGCCAGCAGTGAGGGACTACCCCCCAATGAGCAGTTCTTC
>TRBV9|TRBD2|18|-|TRBJ2-1
CASSVATVASGGYNEQFF
TGTGCCAGCAGCGTAGCTACGGTGGCTAGCGGGGGGTACAATGAGCAGTTCTTC
>TRBV7-6|TRBD1|12|-|TRBJ2-1
CASRLMGQGKVF
TGTGCCAGTAGACTGATGGGACAGGGGAAGGTCTTC
>TRBV6-1|TRBD2|15|few|TRBJ2-2
CASQSGGLNTGELFF
TGTGCCAGCCAGAGCGGGGGGTTGAACACCGGGGAGCTGTTTTTT
>TRBV5-1|-|13|-|TRBJ2-5
CASTGDSQETQYF
TGCGCCAGCACTGGTGACAGTCAAGAGACCCAGTACTTC
>TRBV27|-|13|-|TRBJ1-5
CASRPQGEQPQHF
TGTGCCAGCAGGCCTCAGGGAGAGCAGCCCCAGCATTTT
>TRBV6-1|-|12|-|TRBJ2-7
CATETRTYEQYF
TGTGCCACCGAGACACGAACCTACGAGCAGTACTTC
>TRBV23-1|-|14|-|TRBJ1-2
CASSRAQRNYGYTF
TGCGCCAGCAGTCGGGCACAGCGGAACTATGGCTACACCTTC
>TRBV19|-|14|-|TRBJ1-2
CASSNHLTFYGYTF
TGTGCCAGTAGTAACCACCTTACCTTCTATGGCTACACCTTC
>TRBV10-1|TRBD1|14|-|TRBJ2-7
CASSYRDRDYEQYF
TGCGCCAGCAGTTATAGGGACAGGGACTACGAGCAGTACTTC
>TRBV5-6|TRBD1|17|-|TRBJ1-3
CASSLAQGAYTGNTIYF
TGTGCCAGCAGCTTGGCTCAGGGGGCCTATACTGGAAACACCATATATTTT
>TRBV5-1|-|14|-|TRBJ2-7
CASSIGTPAYEQYF
TGCGCCAGCAGCATCGGGACTCCCGCCTACGAGCAGTACTTC
>TRBV29-1|TRBD1|16|-|TRBJ1-4
CSVKEQGTGLGEKLFF
TGCAGCGTGAAGGAACAGGGGACAGGGCTAGGTGAAAAACTGTTTTTT
>TRBV9|-|15|-|TRBJ1-2
CASSPGTLFGYGYTF
TGTGCCAGCAGCCCAGGGACTCTCTTCGGGTATGGCTACACCTTC
>TRBV6-5|-|13|-|TRBJ2-7
CASRGRSSYEQYF
TGTGCCAGCAGGGGACGGAGCTCCTACGAGCAGTACTTC
>TRBV10-1|-|10|few|TRBJ1-2
CASHMGRYTF
TGCGCCAGCCATATGGGGCGCTACACCTTC
>TRBV7-8|TRBD1|15|-|TRBJ2-1
CASSFDRGRSNEQFF
TGTGCCAGCAGCTTCGACAGGGGGCGAAGCAATGAGCAGTTCTTC
>TRBV2|-|14|-|TRBJ2-7
CASRNNGGSYEQYF
TGTGCCAGCAGGAATAACGGGGGCTCCTACGAGCAGTACTTC
>TRBV2|-|14|-|TRBJ1-5
CASSELRANQPQHF
TGTGCCAGCAGTGAACTACGGGCCAATCAGCCCCAGCATTTT